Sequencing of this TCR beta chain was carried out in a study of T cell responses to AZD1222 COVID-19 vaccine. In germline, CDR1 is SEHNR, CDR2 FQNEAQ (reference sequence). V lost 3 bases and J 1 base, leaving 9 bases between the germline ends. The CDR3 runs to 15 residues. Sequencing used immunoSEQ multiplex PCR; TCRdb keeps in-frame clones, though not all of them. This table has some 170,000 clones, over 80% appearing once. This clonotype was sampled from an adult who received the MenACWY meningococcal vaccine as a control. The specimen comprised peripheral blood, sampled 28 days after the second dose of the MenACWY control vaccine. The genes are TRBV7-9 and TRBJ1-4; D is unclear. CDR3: CASSFFGETNEKLFF. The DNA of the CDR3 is TGTGCCAGCAGCTTTTTCGGAGAAACTAATGAAAAACTGTTTTTT.